The 27 T cell receptor beta chains below were found in one sample sequenced in a study of a mutant IDH1 vaccine in newly diagnosed glioma. The time point here: week 23, last vaccination. Vaccination used 300 ug of mutant IDH1 20-mer peptide per dose, with topical imiquimod. These receptors have no identified antigens. Profiled with immunoSEQ multiplex PCR; TCRdb holds only in-frame clones, not every one. The table lists 70,000 to 95,000 clones, around 85% of them singletons. The sample consisted of PBMCs, taken from a glioma patient whose treatment included an IDH1 peptide vaccine. The origin of the receptors is a woman between 45 and 60 years old with glioma.

This rearrangement joins TRBV5-1 to TRBJ1-1; possibly TRBD1 for D (5 bases). The CDR3 loop spans 15 amino acids. CDR1 is SGHRS, CDR2 YFSETQ, per germline. V was shortened by 1 base and J by 1 base, with 11 bases between the two germline ends. The CDR3 sequence is CASSLSAGQNTEAFF. CDR3 nucleotides: TGCGCCAGCAGCTTGTCGGCAGGGCAGAACACTGAAGCTTTCTTT. Variable domain in full (rest from reference TRBV5-1 and TRBJ1-1): KAGVTQTPRYLIKTRGQQVTLSCSPISGHRSVSWYQQTPGQGLQFLFEYFSETQRNKGNFPGRFSGRQFSNSRSEMNVSTLELGDSALYLCASSLSAGQNTEAFFGQGTRLTVV.

This clone was seen a few times. The rearrangement uses TRBV2 and TRBJ1-1, with D possibly being TRBD1 (5 bases). Deletions cut 4 bases from V and 2 bases from J, with 8 bases between. From germline, CDR1 is SNHLY and CDR2 FYNNEI. CDR3 length equals 13 residues. Here the CDR3 reads CASSGQFNTEAFF. The CDR3 nucleotides are TGTGCCAGCAGTGGACAGTTTAACACTGAAGCTTTCTTT.

V and J are TRBV28 and TRBJ2-5; 8 bases line up with TRBD1. J was trimmed by 1 base and V by 3 bases; bases with no gene match: 7. Germline loops: CDR1 MDHEN, CDR2 SYDVKM. The CDR3 is made up of 16 amino acids. This chain's CDR3 is CASSFGTGGTQETQYF. The CDR3, as DNA: TGTGCCAGCAGTTTTGGGACAGGTGGAACCCAAGAGACCCAGTACTTC.

This clone was seen just once. This chain connects TRBV20-1 to TRBJ2-1, with D maybe TRBD2 (5 bases). The CDR3 runs 11 residues. The germline V and J ends were trimmed by 2 bases and 10 bases, with 9 bases remaining between them. Per the germline V gene, CDR1 is DFQATT and CDR2 is SNEGSKA (reference sequence). The DNA for the CDR3 is TGCAGTGCTAGACTAGCAGGCGAGCAGTTCTTC. This codes for CSARLAGEQFF.

The chain joins TRBV15 to TRBJ1-1; no firm D call. The CDR3 sequence is 17 residues long. V dropped 0 bases and J dropped 0 bases, with 14 bases sitting between them. Germline CDR1 and CDR2: LNHNV and YYDKDF (reference sequence). The CDR3 DNA follows: TGTGCCACCAGCAGAGATGGAGTTACCCACATGAACACTGAAGCTTTCTTT. Translation: CATSRDGVTHMNTEAFF.

This clone was counted at least ten times. This chain uses TRBV30 with TRBJ1-1; D remains ambiguous. The V end was cut by 4 bases, the J end by 4 bases, with 10 bases between. The CDR3 totals 12 residues. CDR1 and CDR2 from the germline V gene are GTSNPN and SVGIG (reference sequence). The CDR3 nucleotides read TGTGCCTGGACCCAACTAGGCACTGAAGCTTTCTTT. Translation: CAWTQLGTEAFF.

The CDR3 loop is CAISGGQMGHSDTEAFF. DNA of the CDR3: TGTGCCATCAGTGGAGGGCAGATGGGACACAGTGACACTGAAGCTTTCTTT. The chain links TRBV10-3 to TRBJ1-1, with D possibly being TRBD1 (6 bases). The CDR3 spans 17 residues. Trimming took 4 bases from V and 3 from J, leaving 21 bases between them. CDR1 and CDR2 from the germline V gene are ENHRY and SYGVKD.

The genes are TRBV9 and TRBJ2-3; D unclear. In germline, CDR1 is SGDLS, CDR2 YYNGEE. The CDR3 is 15 amino acids. Deletions cut 4 bases from V and 0 bases from J, with 12 bases between. CDR3 sequence reads: CASSLRVGSTDTQYF. The CDR3 DNA is TGTGCCAGCAGCCTCCGCGTAGGGAGCACAGATACGCAGTATTTT.

This clone was seen a single time. The CDR3 DNA reads as TGCAGTGCTACCACAGGGGGTGAGCAGTTCTTC. This encodes CSATTGGEQFF. The rearrangement links TRBV20-1 to TRBJ2-1; 8 bases are shared with TRBD1. The germline gives CDR1 DFQATT, CDR2 SNEGSKA (reference sequence). The CDR3 has 11 amino acids. J gave up 9 bases and V 4 bases, and 2 bases lay outside the gene matches.

The CDR3 loop is CASSPPGLRTVEQYF. CDR3 bases: TGTGCCAGCAGTCCCCCGGGACTTCGTACCGTCGAGCAGTACTTC. J is TRBJ2-7 and V is TRBV28, with D possibly matching TRBD2 (6 bases). The CDR3 spans 15 residues. V was clipped by 5 bases and J by 6 bases, with 20 bases between them. CDR1 MDHEN and CDR2 SYDVKM come from the germline V gene.

The V gene is TRBV4-1, the J gene TRBJ2-7; no reliable D call. This CDR3 spans 12 amino acids. Trimming removed 4 bases from V and 7 bases from J, with 11 bases in between. Per germline, CDR1 MGHRA and CDR2 YSYEKL. As DNA, the CDR3 is TGCGCCAGCAGCCTCCCGATGGGAGAGCAGTACTTC. Protein sequence: CASSLPMGEQYF.

This chain links TRBV7-9 with TRBJ2-1; the D gene is possibly TRBD2 (5 bases). V shed 5 bases and J shed 7 bases, with 18 bases lying between them. CDR3 length: 15 amino acids. CDR1 is SEHNR, CDR2 FQNEAQ, per germline (reference sequence). The CDR3 spells CASSPRGGSINEQFF. The CDR3 DNA sequence: TGTGCCAGCAGCCCCCGAGGTGGGAGTATTAATGAGCAGTTCTTC.

The V gene is TRBV11-3, the J gene TRBJ1-1; D is unresolved. V shed 0 bases and J shed 4 bases, with 9 bases lying between them. This CDR3 region has 14 residues. The germline CDR1 and CDR2 sequences are SGHNT and YENEEA. CDR3 protein: CASSLDGEGTEAFF. The CDR3 bases are TGTGCCAGCAGCTTAGATGGGGAGGGCACTGAAGCTTTCTTT.

This chain joins TRBV5-4 and TRBJ2-7, with D perhaps TRBD2 (5 bases). The CDR3 sequence is 14 residues long. V dropped 0 bases and J dropped 5 bases, with 12 bases sitting between them. In germline, CDR1 is SGHNT, CDR2 YYREEE (reference sequence). The CDR3 region is CASSLVQRRDEQYF. Here the CDR3 DNA reads TGTGCCAGCAGCTTGGTGCAGAGGCGGGACGAGCAGTACTTC.

J is TRBJ2-5 and V is TRBV10-3, with 8 positions matching TRBD1. Near its end, the DNA agrees better with TRBJ2-7, so the J call may be wrong. The germline CDR1 and CDR2 sequences are ENHRY and SYGVKD. CDR3 length: 15 residues. CDR3 coding DNA: TGTGCCATCAGTGAACCGCGGACAGGGCGCTACGAGCAGTACTTC. This translates into CAISEPRTGRYEQYF.

This chain links TRBV28 with TRBJ1-1, with D tentatively TRBD1 (6 bases). The CDR3 extends over 14 amino acids. V gave up 7 bases and J gave up 1 base, with 13 bases separating them. Germline CDR1 and CDR2: MDHEN and SYDVKM. CDR3 in amino acids: CASIPGAPNTEAFF. CDR3 DNA: TGTGCCAGCATACCGGGGGCGCCGAACACTGAAGCTTTCTTT.

The rearrangement joins TRBV5-6 to TRBJ2-7; TRBD1 or TRBD2 may be the D gene (6 bases each). CDR1 is SGHDT, CDR2 YYEEEE, per germline. V was cut by 4 bases and J by 3 bases, with 26 bases left in between. The CDR3 is 18 amino acids. The CDR3 here is CASSRPRIKVRGHYEQYF. The CDR3 bases are TGTGCCAGCAGCCGACCCCGAATTAAGGTGCGGGGACACTACGAGCAGTACTTC.

The count of this clone is one. The J gene is TRBJ2-2, the V gene TRBV6-5; the D gene is possibly TRBD2 (5 bases). The CDR3 loop spans 15 amino acids. Per the germline V gene, CDR1 is MNHEY and CDR2 is SVGAGI. Trimming took off 6 bases at V and 4 bases at J, with 15 bases between the two ends. DNA for the CDR3: TGTGCCAGCAGCCGCACGGGGAGAGGCACCGGGGAGCTGTTTTTT. Encoded protein: CASSRTGRGTGELFF.

This rearrangement joins TRBV7-3 to TRBJ2-6; no clear D. This CDR3 contains 15 residues. Germline V gene data show CDR1 as SGHTA and CDR2 as FQGTGA. Trimming stripped 6 bases from V and 6 bases from J, with 15 bases between. CDR3 sequence (DNA): TGTGCCAGCAGTCAAGTCCCCACAAAGGCCAACGTCCTGACTTTC. Its translation: CASSQVPTKANVLTF. The full variable domain, in which reference TRBV7-3 and TRBJ2-6 provide the parts outside the CDR3, is GAGVSQTPSNKVTEKGKYVELRCDPISGHTALYWYRQSLGQGPEFLIYFQGTGAADDSGLPNDRFFAVRPEGSVSTLKIQRTERGDSAVYLCASSQVPTKANVLTFGAGSRLTVL.

The chain links TRBV5-6 to TRBJ2-6, with TRBD1 matching 8 bases. The germline CDR1 and CDR2 sequences are SGHDT and YYEEEE. The CDR3 covers 16 residues. The V gene end was trimmed by 6 bases and the J gene end by 0 bases; junction bases not matched to a gene: 5. The CDR3, as DNA: TGTGCCAGCACTCGGACAGGGAGCTCTGGGGCCAACGTCCTGACTTTC. It codes for CASTRTGSSGANVLTF. The complete variable domain, with remaining parts taken from reference TRBV5-6 and TRBJ2-6, reads DAGVTQSPTHLIKTRGQQVTLRCSPKSGHDTVSWYQQALGQGPQFIFQYYEEEERQRGNFPDRFSGHQFPNYSSELNVNALLLGDSALYLCASTRTGSSGANVLTFGAGSRLTVL.

CDR3 in DNA: TGCAGCGTCAGCCTAGCGCCTGGAAGTTTCTTC. Protein sequence: CSVSLAPGSFF. The gene calls are TRBV29-1 and TRBJ2-1, with a tentative D call TRBD2 (6 bases). Germline assignment: CDR1 SQVTM and CDR2 ANQGSEA. The ends were cut back, 6 bases at V and 16 bases at J, with 19 bases in the middle. This CDR3 region has 11 residues.

The chain combines TRBV27 with TRBJ2-7, with 8 bases identical to TRBD2. V dropped 5 bases and J dropped 3; count of bases not matched to a gene: 9. The CDR3 loop spans 15 amino acids. CDR1 MNHEY and CDR2 SMNVEV come from the germline V gene (reference sequence). The CDR3 region is CASSRGLADGYEQYF. CDR3 nucleotide sequence: TGTGCCAGCAGTCGAGGACTAGCAGATGGCTACGAGCAGTACTTC.

The chain couples TRBV5-4 to TRBJ2-1; 9 bases match TRBD2. CDR3 length: 15 amino acids. Germline trimming cut 1 base from V and 5 bases from J; bases unmatched to any gene: 4. CDR1 SGHNT and CDR2 YYREEE come from the germline V gene (reference sequence). DNA for the CDR3: TGTGCCAGCAGCTTGACTAGCGGGTTGAACAATGAGCAGTTCTTC. It translates to CASSLTSGLNNEQFF.

J is TRBJ1-3 and V is TRBV9, with unresolved D. The CDR3 is made up of 14 amino acids. V was shortened by 0 bases and J by 3 bases, with 7 bases between the two germline ends. The germline V gene encodes CDR1 SGDLS and CDR2 YYNGEE. The DNA of the CDR3 is TGTGCCAGCAGCGTAGGGGATTATGGAAACACCATATATTTT. This sequence encodes CASSVGDYGNTIYF.

V and J are TRBV9 and TRBJ2-5; 7 bases line up with TRBD1. This CDR3 has 14 amino acids. Germline assignment: CDR1 SGDLS and CDR2 YYNGEE. The V gene end was trimmed by 4 bases and the J gene end by 7 bases; junction bases not matched to a gene: 10. The CDR3 spells CASSPEGAWTTQYF. The CDR3 nucleotides are TGTGCCAGCAGCCCCGAGGGGGCTTGGACGACCCAGTACTTC. The full variable domain, its missing parts supplied by reference TRBV9 and TRBJ2-5, is DSGVTQTPKHLITATGQRVTLRCSPRSGDLSVYWYQQSLDQGLQFLIQYYNGEERAKGNILERFSAQQFPDLHSELNLSSLELGDSALYFCASSPEGAWTTQYFGPGTRLLVL.

This chain connects TRBV19 to TRBJ2-1; unclear D gene. The CDR3 loop spans 11 amino acids. From germline, CDR1 is LNHDA and CDR2 SQIVND (reference sequence). Trimming cost V 4 bases and J 9 bases, with 7 bases left between them. The CDR3 sequence is CASSNHFEQFF. CDR3 DNA sequence: TGTGCCAGTAGTAATCACTTTGAGCAGTTCTTC.

The V call is TRBV7-2, the J call TRBJ2-5; D unresolved. The germline gives CDR1 SGHTA, CDR2 FQGNSA. This CDR3 region has 13 residues. The V end lost 2 bases, the J end lost 5 bases, and 9 bases lay between the germline ends. This CDR3 reads CASSLPSVETQYF. CDR3 nucleotide sequence: TGTGCCAGCAGCTTACCATCCGTTGAGACCCAGTACTTC.